This entry lists 17 T cell receptor beta chains sequenced from one sample in a study of T cell repertoires in cytomegalovirus infection (dated by TCRdb to about 2019). Sequencing used an Illumina HiSeq 1500. TCRdb itself trimmed the public reads at Q25 with fastp, ran MiXCR and retained productive beta chains. Identical CDR3 proteins give one entry, which carries the most common genes and DNA. Present in this sample are some 180,000 distinct CDR3 sequences, about 18% of which were seen just once. The ten most abundant clones make up less than 25% of the sample. Sample: CD8+ T cells from PBMCs. Receptors originate from a human donor in good health (CMV status not recorded). Some clones in this sample may be carry-over from other donors' samples.

The chain joins TRBV7-6 to TRBJ2-5; D possibly uses TRBD1 or TRBD2 (5 bases each). The V end lost 3 bases, the J end lost 2 bases, and 16 bases lay between the germline ends. The CDR3 extends over 16 amino acids. Germline CDR1 and CDR2: SGHVS and FNYEAQ. The CDR3 DNA reads as TGTGCCAGCAGCTTCTCCGGGACCTTAGGGCAAGAGACCCAGTACTTC. The encoded protein is CASSFSGTLGQETQYF.

This clonotype occurred a few times. V is TRBV11-2 and J is TRBJ1-1, with D possibly being TRBD1 (6 bases). Trimming took off 3 bases at V and 0 bases at J, with 11 bases between the two ends. Germline CDR1 and CDR2: SGHAT and FQNNGV. This CDR3 region has 15 residues. CDR3 DNA sequence: TGTGCCAGCAGCTTGATGCAGGGGTTGAACACTGAAGCTTTCTTT. This translates into CASSLMQGLNTEAFF.

This clonotype occurred a few times. The chain couples TRBV7-8 to TRBJ1-5; D is unclear. This CDR3 contains 19 residues. Trimming took 1 base from V and 0 from J, leaving 19 bases between them. CDR1 and CDR2 (germline): SGHVS, FQNEAQ. The DNA of the CDR3 is TGTGCCAGCAGCTTAGGGGAGCTAATCCGGAGCTATAGCAATCAGCCCCAGCATTTT. Protein sequence: CASSLGELIRSYSNQPQHF.

J is TRBJ2-2 and V is TRBV7-2; 7 nucleotides match TRBD2. The germline CDR1 and CDR2 sequences are SGHTA and FQGNSA. The CDR3 extends over 13 amino acids. The ends lost 7 bases at V and 7 bases at J; junction bases unmatched: 6. CDR3 sequence reads: CASTWGGIGELFF. The DNA for the CDR3 is TGTGCCAGCACCTGGGGGGGAATCGGGGAGCTGTTTTTT.

The chain has TRBV6-5 and TRBJ2-3; 9 nucleotides line up with TRBD2. Germline CDR1 and CDR2: MNHEY and SVGAGI. V shed 1 base and J 0 bases; nucleotides not matched to a gene: 8. The CDR3 covers 18 residues. The CDR3 region is CASSYFVAGAPSTDTQYF. The CDR3 coding sequence is TGTGCCAGCAGTTACTTCGTAGCGGGGGCCCCTAGCACAGATACGCAGTATTTT.

The chain combines TRBV6-5 with TRBJ2-7, with D unclear. Germline CDR1 MNHEY, CDR2 SVGAGI. V lost 0 bases to trimming and J lost 2 bases, with 11 bases between them. The CDR3 has 15 residues. CDR3 sequence: CASSYSSPRPYEQYF. The CDR3 bases are TGTGCCAGCAGTTACTCTTCCCCTAGACCCTACGAGCAGTACTTC.

This clonotype was observed once. J is TRBJ1-2 and V is TRBV28, with 7 nucleotides matching TRBD1. CDR3 length: 14 amino acids. V gave up 1 base and J gave up 3 bases; unmatched junction bases: 2. Germline assignment: CDR1 MDHEN and CDR2 SYDVKM. CDR3 in amino acids: CASSLSTGHYGYTF. DNA of the CDR3: TGTGCCAGCAGTTTATCGACAGGGCACTATGGCTACACCTTC.

In its sample, this clonotype was seen a few times. The V gene is TRBV12-3 or TRBV12-4, the J gene TRBJ2-1; D may be TRBD2 (6 bases). V was pared by 8 bases and J by 0 bases, with 14 bases between. This CDR3 has 15 residues. The DNA of the CDR3 is TGTGCCAGCGCTAGGGGACTTAGCTCCTACAATGAGCAGTTCTTC. Amino acid sequence: CASARGLSSYNEQFF.

The chain joins TRBV20-1 to TRBJ2-1; D is perhaps TRBD1 or TRBD2 (6 bases each). CDR1 DFQATT and CDR2 SNEGSKA come from the germline V gene (reference sequence). The germline V and J ends were trimmed by 0 bases and 5 bases, with 14 bases remaining between them. This CDR3 has 15 residues. CDR3 sequence: CSARDMGGPHNEQFF. The CDR3 DNA reads as TGCAGTGCTAGAGATATGGGGGGCCCCCACAATGAGCAGTTCTTC.

This clonotype has at least ten counts. The chain uses TRBV12-3 or TRBV12-4 and TRBJ2-7, with 8 bases identical to TRBD1. The CDR3 has 12 amino acids. J was trimmed by 5 bases and V by 5 bases; bases with no gene match: 2. The CDR3 here is CASSPTGDEQYF. Here the CDR3 DNA reads TGTGCCAGCAGTCCGACAGGGGACGAGCAGTACTTC.

The chain is built from TRBV7-6 and TRBJ2-3; D is undetermined. The V gene's germline CDR1 is SGHVS and CDR2 FNYEAQ. The length of the CDR3 is 15 residues. V was shortened by 5 bases and J by 2 bases, with 14 bases between the two germline ends. DNA of the CDR3: TGTGCCAGCAGCCGGGTGTCCAGAGCCACAGATACGCAGTATTTT. As protein: CASSRVSRATDTQYF.

This clonotype was counted only a few times. This chain connects TRBV7-9 to TRBJ1-5; D remains unclear. Germline loops: CDR1 SEHNR, CDR2 FQNEAQ (reference sequence). The V end lost 5 bases, the J end lost 4 bases, and 9 bases lay between the germline ends. CDR3 size: 13 residues. The CDR3 DNA follows: TGTGCCAGCAGCGGGCCGGGGAATCAGCCCCAGCATTTT. Translating it yields CASSGPGNQPQHF.

A few counts support this clonotype. The V call is TRBV9, the J call TRBJ1-4; perhaps TRBD1 as D (5 bases). Looked up from germline, CDR1 is SGDLS and CDR2 is YYNGEE. Trimming stripped 4 bases from V and 2 bases from J, with 21 bases between. This CDR3 has 18 residues. The CDR3 loop is CASSPQPPQGLTNEKLFF. The CDR3 nucleotides are TGTGCCAGCAGCCCCCAACCACCCCAGGGCCTTACTAATGAAAAACTGTTTTTT.

This clonotype was seen a few times. V is TRBV7-2 and J is TRBJ2-7; tentatively, D is TRBD1 or TRBD2 (5 bases each). The V and J ends lost 5 bases and 3 bases respectively, with 17 bases between them. The CDR3 covers 15 residues. The germline gives CDR1 SGHTA, CDR2 FQGNSA. Here the CDR3 reads CASSPGTGKNYEQYF. DNA of the CDR3: TGTGCCAGCAGCCCTGGGACGGGTAAAAACTACGAGCAGTACTTC.

This clonotype was picked up a small number of times. The CDR3 is CATSDPGSGMSTDTQYF. The DNA for the CDR3 is TGTGCCACCAGTGACCCCGGTTCAGGGATGAGCACAGATACGCAGTATTTT. The J gene is TRBJ2-3, the V gene TRBV24-1; D is possibly TRBD1 (5 bases). CDR1 and CDR2 from the germline V gene are KGHDR and SFDVKD. V was trimmed by 4 bases and J by 0 bases, leaving 16 bases between them. The length of the CDR3 is 17 residues.

In this sample, this clonotype turned up a few times. The rearrangement uses TRBV7-2 and TRBJ2-7; TRBD1 matches at 9 bases. Per germline, CDR1 SGHTA and CDR2 FQGNSA. There are 15 residues in the CDR3. J gave up 3 bases and V 8 bases, and 11 bases lay outside the gene matches. The CDR3 spells CASRGTGRSRYEQYF. In DNA, the CDR3 is TGTGCCAGCCGAGGGACAGGGAGAAGTCGCTACGAGCAGTACTTC.

The rearrangement joins TRBV7-6 to TRBJ1-1, with unresolved D. Deletions cut 4 bases from V and 0 bases from J, with 6 bases between. CDR1 and CDR2 (germline): SGHVS, FNYEAQ. CDR3 length equals 13 residues. CDR3: CASSSGMNTEAFF. Written as DNA, the CDR3 is TGTGCCAGCAGCTCGGGGATGAACACTGAAGCTTTCTTT.